Following are 27 T cell receptor beta chains from one sample sequenced in a study of blood T cell repertoires in COVID-19. The data were produced by immunoSEQ multiplex PCR, yet TCRdb's version contains in-frame clones alone and is incomplete. Altogether 150,000 to 200,000 clones are present, roughly 80% being singletons, with the ten largest covering 15% to 20%. Sequencing was done on a sample of peripheral blood. Receptors were obtained from a man aged 55 to 70 with active or convalescent COVID-19.

The chain links TRBV6-5 to TRBJ2-7; TRBD1 matches 7 bases. Unmatched junction bases numbered 7, after V lost 6 bases and J lost 2 bases. CDR1 and CDR2 from the germline V gene are MNHEY and SVGAGI. This CDR3 spans 14 amino acids. DNA for the CDR3: TGTGCCAGCAGCTCTCGACAGGGAACCTACGAGCAGTACTTC. This gives the protein CASSSRQGTYEQYF.

In its sample, this clone was seen a few times. The chain combines TRBV11-2 with TRBJ2-7, with a tentative D call TRBD2 (7 bases). The CDR3 spans 14 residues. Germline CDR1 reads SGHAT; CDR2 reads FQNNGV. The V gene lost 7 bases and the J gene lost 3 bases, with 16 bases spanning the gap. The DNA for the CDR3 is TGTGCCAGCACAAAAGGGGGAGGGGGCTACGAGCAGTACTTC. Translation: CASTKGGGGYEQYF.

This chain links TRBV12-3 or TRBV12-4 with TRBJ2-3, with D unresolved. The germline V and J ends were trimmed by 3 bases and 6 bases, with 4 bases remaining between them. This CDR3 is built from 11 residues. CDR3 DNA sequence: TGTGCCAGCAGTTTGGAGGATACGCAGTATTTT. Protein sequence: CASSLEDTQYF.

This chain joins TRBV6-2 or TRBV6-3 and TRBJ2-5; possible D gene TRBD1, 6 bases. V lost 4 bases and J lost 2, with 11 bases in between. This CDR3 is built from 14 residues. Germline CDR1 MNHEY, CDR2 SVGEGT. In nucleotides, the CDR3 is TGTGCCAGCAGTTTGGCGGACAGACAAGAGACCCAGTACTTC. This codes for CASSLADRQETQYF.

This clone was observed a few times. The chain combines TRBV11-2 with TRBJ2-1; 11 nucleotides align to TRBD1. The germline V gene encodes CDR1 SGHAT and CDR2 FQNNGV. This CDR3 region has 13 residues. Trimming took 5 bases from V and 14 from J; bases not matched to a gene: 8. The CDR3 sequence: CASSPRPGQGEFF. In DNA form, the CDR3 reads TGTGCCAGCAGCCCTCGACCGGGACAGGGGGAGTTCTTC.

The chain carries TRBV18 and TRBJ2-7; TRBD1 might be the D (6 bases). The CDR3 length is 14 residues. Germline V lookup: CDR1 KGHSH, CDR2 LQKENI. V was pared by 3 bases and J by 5 bases, with 14 bases between. This CDR3 reads CASSPSWGQDEQYF. In DNA form, the CDR3 reads TGTGCCAGCTCACCCTCGTGGGGGCAGGACGAGCAGTACTTC. Together with reference TRBV18 and TRBJ2-7, the CDR3 gives the full variable domain: NAGVMQNPRHLVRRRGQEARLRCSPMKGHSHVYWYRQLPEEGLKFMVYLQKENIIDESGMPKERFSAEFPKEGPSILRIQQVVRGDSAAYFCASSPSWGQDEQYFGPGTRLTVT.

This sequence joins TRBV25-1 and TRBJ2-5; 8 bases are shared with TRBD1. The CDR3 is made up of 15 amino acids. V shed 6 bases and J 1 base; nucleotides not matched to a gene: 7. Germline values: CDR1 MGHDK, CDR2 SYGVNS. In DNA, the CDR3 is TGTGCCAGCAGCGGGACAGGCGTACTCCAAGAGACCCAGTACTTC. Translated: CASSGTGVLQETQYF.

The rearrangement joins TRBV6-5 to TRBJ2-1; 8 bases are shared with TRBD2. The V and J ends lost 5 bases and 5 bases, in that order; junction bases with no gene match: 8. This CDR3 is 15 amino acids long. Germline CDR1 MNHEY, CDR2 SVGAGI. CDR3: CASSPPGRAHNEQFF. CDR3 DNA: TGTGCCAGCAGTCCGCCCGGGAGGGCCCACAATGAGCAGTTCTTC.

This clone was observed a single time. This chain uses TRBV9 with TRBJ2-5, with D perhaps matching TRBD2 (6 bases). Trimming pared 0 bases from V and 4 bases from J, leaving 10 bases between. The CDR3 extends over 14 amino acids. Germline-derived CDR1 and CDR2 are SGDLS and YYNGEE. DNA of the CDR3: TGTGCCAGCAGCGTAGCTCACGGGAGAGAGACCCAGTACTTC. Translated, it gives CASSVAHGRETQYF.

The V call is TRBV9, the J call TRBJ2-1; TRBD2 matches at 12 bases. With V trimmed by 4 bases and J by 6 bases, 5 bases remained unmatched. The CDR3 runs to 15 residues. Germline values: CDR1 SGDLS, CDR2 YYNGEE. CDR3 sequence (DNA): TGTGCCAGCAGCCCACTAGCGGGAGGAATCAATGAGCAGTTCTTC. It translates to CASSPLAGGINEQFF.

This sequence joins TRBV19 and TRBJ2-7; D is ambiguous. CDR3 length: 16 residues. Trimming pared 0 bases from V and 3 bases from J, leaving 15 bases between. The germline gives CDR1 LNHDA, CDR2 SQIVND (reference sequence). CDR3 sequence (DNA): TGTGCCAGTAGTATAGAGCGCTTGGGCAGCCACTACGAGCAGTACTTC. This encodes CASSIERLGSHYEQYF.

This chain connects TRBV28 to TRBJ2-7, with 9 bases fitting TRBD2. This CDR3 is 16 amino acids long. V lost 5 bases, J lost 7 bases, and 15 bases stayed unmatched. Germline-derived CDR1 and CDR2 are MDHEN and SYDVKM. Written as DNA, the CDR3 is TGTGCCAGCAGTCAATTAGCGGGAGACCCGATGGGAGAGCAGTACTTC. It yields the protein CASSQLAGDPMGEQYF.

The V gene is TRBV27, the J gene TRBJ2-3; 13 nucleotides agree with TRBD2. The germline CDR1 and CDR2 sequences are MNHEY and SMNVEV (reference sequence). Trimming took 5 bases from V and 4 from J; bases not matched to a gene: 6. This CDR3 contains 16 residues. CDR3 in amino acids: CASSPGLAGFADTQYF. CDR3 coding DNA: TGTGCCAGCAGTCCGGGACTAGCGGGATTCGCAGATACGCAGTATTTT.

The chain couples TRBV28 to TRBJ2-2; D might be TRBD1 (5 bases). The germline V gene encodes CDR1 MDHEN and CDR2 SYDVKM. Trimming stripped 5 bases from V and 1 base from J, with 8 bases between. This CDR3 region has 14 residues. The CDR3 is CASSRGQNTGELFF. CDR3 in DNA: TGTGCCAGCAGTAGAGGACAGAACACCGGGGAGCTGTTTTTT.

This sequence joins TRBV21-1 and TRBJ2-7; TRBD1 is taken as the D call from the table, unchecked against the DNA. TRBV21-1 is a pseudogene segment. The CDR3 has 14 amino acids. The chain's CDR3 is CASGLTGQGYEQYF. The CDR3 DNA sequence: TGTGCCAGCGGACTGACGGGACAAGGCTACGAGCAGTACTTC.

The J gene is TRBJ2-7, the V gene TRBV30, with TRBD1 matching over 8 bases. CDR1 is GTSNPN, CDR2 SVGIG, per germline (reference sequence). The CDR3 contains 13 residues. Trimming removed 0 bases from V and 9 bases from J; junction bases left unmatched: 7. The CDR3 loop reads CAWSVWRDRPQYF. CDR3 DNA: TGTGCCTGGAGTGTTTGGCGGGACAGGCCGCAGTACTTC.

In its sample, this clone was seen a few times. V usage is TRBV29-1 and J usage is TRBJ2-1, with TRBD2 matching over 14 bases. The junction had 7 bases not matched to a gene; V was cut back by 6 bases and J by 12 bases. Germline V gene data show CDR1 as SQVTM and CDR2 as ANQGSEA. The CDR3 totals 13 residues. CDR3 bases: TGCAGCGTCGGGACTAGCGGGAGTGTATGGCAGTTCTTC. The encoded protein is CSVGTSGSVWQFF.

The chain uses TRBV5-1 and TRBJ2-7, with 9 bases fitting TRBD2. V gave up 4 bases and J gave up 1 base; unmatched junction bases: 6. The CDR3 is 15 residues long. Germline CDR1 SGHRS, CDR2 YFSETQ. CDR3: CASSGTSGPSYEQYF. Written as DNA, the CDR3 is TGCGCCAGCAGCGGAACTAGCGGGCCTTCCTACGAGCAGTACTTC.

The chain employs TRBV7-3 and TRBJ2-7; possible D gene TRBD2, 6 bases. V was shortened by 2 bases and J by 5 bases, with 13 bases between the two germline ends. The CDR3 has 14 residues. Germline V gene lookup returns CDR1 SGHTA and CDR2 FQGTGA. The CDR3 loop is CASSLLQRRDEQYF. CDR3 DNA: TGTGCCAGCAGCTTATTACAGCGGAGGGACGAGCAGTACTTC.

The J gene is TRBJ1-5, the V gene TRBV19; D remains ambiguous. The CDR3 covers 15 residues. CDR1 and CDR2 from the germline V gene are LNHDA and SQIVND (reference sequence). Deletions cut 2 bases from V and 0 bases from J, with 8 bases between. The CDR3 nucleotides are TGTGCCAGTAGTATATGGGAGTATAGCAATCAGCCCCAGCATTTT. Its translation: CASSIWEYSNQPQHF. Full variable domain (outside the CDR3, taken from reference TRBV19 and TRBJ1-5): DGGITQSPKYLFRKEGQNVTLSCEQNLNHDAMYWYRQDPGQGLRLIYYSQIVNDFQKGDIAEGYSVSREKKESFPLTVTSAQKNPTAFYLCASSIWEYSNQPQHFGDGTRLSIL.

This clone appeared once. This rearrangement joins TRBV7-7 to TRBJ2-5; D ambiguous. With 5 bases removed from V and 9 bases from J, the gap between germline ends came to 16 bases. The CDR3 has 13 residues. Germline values: CDR1 SSHAT, CDR2 FNYEAQ (reference sequence). CDR3 residues: CASSPGSGRAQYF. CDR3 sequence (DNA): TGTGCCAGCAGCCCTGGAAGTGGTCGGGCCCAGTACTTC.

The chain recombines TRBV15 with TRBJ2-5; TRBD1 aligns across 8 bases. The ends lost 0 bases at V and 4 bases at J; junction bases unmatched: 7. Germline V gene lookup returns CDR1 LNHNV and CDR2 YYDKDF (reference sequence). The CDR3 consists of 16 residues. CDR3 sequence: CATSREAGGRGETQYF. CDR3 in DNA: TGTGCCACCAGCAGAGAAGCAGGGGGCCGTGGAGAGACCCAGTACTTC.

The count of this clone is one. The genes are TRBV4-2 and TRBJ2-1, with 14 positions matching TRBD2. J lost 10 bases, V lost 4 bases, and 12 bases had no gene match. The CDR3 covers 17 residues. Per germline, CDR1 LGHNA and CDR2 YNFKEQ. The CDR3 DNA reads as TGTGCCAGCAGCCGCGACGGTGGACTAGCGGGAGGTCAGGAGCAGTTCTTC. This encodes CASSRDGGLAGGQEQFF.

The chain carries TRBV21-1 and TRBJ2-7; the D call in the table, TRBD1, was not verified against the DNA. TRBV21-1 is a pseudogene. There are 15 residues in the CDR3. The CDR3 loop reads CASSKRQGAPHEQYF. The CDR3 DNA is TGTGCCAGCAGCAAGCGGCAGGGGGCTCCCCACGAGCAGTACTTC.

The count of this clone is one. V is TRBV19 and J is TRBJ2-1, with 11 bases identical to TRBD2. The trim removed 7 bases at V and 5 bases at J, leaving 7 bases unmatched. The V gene's germline CDR1 is LNHDA and CDR2 SQIVND (reference sequence). The CDR3 sequence is 15 residues long. The CDR3 sequence is CASKGTSGRNNEQFF. The CDR3 DNA sequence: TGTGCCAGTAAGGGAACTAGCGGGAGAAACAATGAGCAGTTCTTC.

The sample holds a few counts of this clone. V usage is TRBV19 and J usage is TRBJ2-6; 7 positions agree with TRBD1. This CDR3 is built from 16 residues. Trimming took 6 bases from V and 2 from J; bases not matched to a gene: 7. Germline CDR1 reads LNHDA; CDR2 reads SQIVND (reference sequence). The CDR3 reads CASSTRDRAGANVLTF. CDR3 DNA sequence: TGTGCCAGTAGCACAAGAGACAGGGCTGGGGCCAACGTCCTGACTTTC.

This chain joins TRBV6-5 and TRBJ1-1; D unresolved. Germline assignment: CDR1 MNHEY and CDR2 SVGAGI. The CDR3 has 15 amino acids. Trimming removed 6 bases at V and 1 base at J, with 15 bases between. Here the CDR3 reads CASSFLPLRNTEAFF. The DNA of the CDR3 is TGTGCCAGCAGCTTCCTCCCCCTGAGGAACACTGAAGCTTTCTTT.